One and the same sample provided the 32 T cell receptor beta chains below, sequenced in a study of T cell responses to AZD1222 COVID-19 vaccine. The table came from immunoSEQ multiplex PCR; TCRdb's copy has only in-frame clones and leaves some out. The sample shows approximately 110,000 clones, around 96% of them seen only once. The starting material was peripheral blood, obtained on day 0 of AZD1222 vaccination. All receptors derive from an adult in good health.

The V and J genes are TRBV28 and TRBJ1-4; maybe TRBD1 (6 bases). Germline CDR1 is MDHEN and CDR2 is SYDVKM. The V gene lost 6 bases and the J gene lost 7 bases, with 12 bases spanning the gap. CDR3 length equals 13 residues. CDR3 in DNA: TGTGCCAGCAGCACTGGACAGCTTGAAAAACTGTTTTTT. Translating it yields CASSTGQLEKLFF.

This clone has just one count. The genes are TRBV19 and TRBJ1-1; unclear D gene. The CDR3 extends over 13 amino acids. The germline CDR1 and CDR2 sequences are LNHDA and SQIVND (reference sequence). The V gene lost 8 bases and the J gene lost 3 bases, with 13 bases spanning the gap. The CDR3 loop is CASRMTVDTEAFF. CDR3 sequence (DNA): TGTGCCAGTCGGATGACGGTGGACACTGAAGCTTTCTTT.

The V gene is TRBV27, the J gene TRBJ2-7, with 7 nucleotides matching TRBD1. Germline lookup yields CDR1 MNHEY and CDR2 SMNVEV (reference sequence). The CDR3 extends over 14 amino acids. The trim removed 3 bases at V and 2 bases at J, leaving 4 bases unmatched. This CDR3 reads CASSFWDRPYEQYF. The CDR3 nucleotides are TGTGCCAGCAGTTTCTGGGACAGACCCTACGAGCAGTACTTC.

The J gene is TRBJ1-4, the V gene TRBV28; D possibly corresponds to TRBD1 (6 bases). The CDR3 sequence is 17 residues long. The V and J ends lost 3 bases and 4 bases respectively, with 18 bases between them. The germline V gene encodes CDR1 MDHEN and CDR2 SYDVKM. This CDR3 reads CASSFPLQGTSNEKLFF. CDR3 DNA: TGTGCCAGCAGTTTCCCGTTACAGGGAACCAGTAATGAAAAACTGTTTTTT. Full variable domain (missing parts from reference TRBV28 and TRBJ1-4): DVKVTQSSRYLVKRTGEKVFLECVQDMDHENMFWYRQDPGLGLRLIYFSYDVKMKEKGDIPEGYSVSREKKERFSLILESASTNQTSMYLCASSFPLQGTSNEKLFFGSGTQLSVL.

V and J are TRBV7-3 and TRBJ1-1; D not certain. The germline V gene encodes CDR1 SGHTA and CDR2 FQGTGA. This CDR3 has 14 residues. V was trimmed by 5 bases and J by 3 bases, leaving 13 bases between them. DNA of the CDR3: TGTGCCAGCAGCCCCCGGCCGCAAGACACTGAAGCTTTCTTT. Its translation: CASSPRPQDTEAFF. The whole variable domain, remainder taken from reference TRBV7-3 and TRBJ1-1, is GAGVSQTPSNKVTEKGKYVELRCDPISGHTALYWYRQSLGQGPEFLIYFQGTGAADDSGLPNDRFFAVRPEGSVSTLKIQRTERGDSAVYLCASSPRPQDTEAFFGQGTRLTVV.

Only one count was recorded for this clone. The J gene is TRBJ1-1, the V gene TRBV3-1 (or the pseudogene TRBV3-2), with 7 bases identical to TRBD1. The CDR3 contains 15 residues. CDR1 and CDR2 from the germline V gene are LGHDT and YNNKEL (reference sequence). V gave up 3 bases and J gave up 4 bases; unmatched junction bases: 8. The CDR3 region is CASSHHRGEGTEAFF. CDR3 bases: TGTGCCAGCAGCCATCACAGGGGAGAAGGCACTGAAGCTTTCTTT.

The chain employs TRBV18 and TRBJ1-1; possibly TRBD1 for D (6 bases). CDR1 is KGHSH and CDR2 is LQKENI in the germline V gene. The length of the CDR3 is 13 residues. Trimming removed 0 bases from V and 7 bases from J, with 9 bases in between. This CDR3 reads CASSPPGGNEAFF. CDR3 DNA: TGTGCCAGCTCACCACCAGGGGGTAATGAAGCTTTCTTT.

The chain uses TRBV10-3 and TRBJ1-1, with TRBD1 identical over 7 bases. CDR1 ENHRY and CDR2 SYGVKD come from the germline V gene. V lost 6 bases, J lost 5 bases, and 6 bases stayed unmatched. The CDR3 loop spans 13 amino acids. CDR3: CAISLTGETEAFF. CDR3 nucleotides: TGTGCCATCAGCCTTACAGGGGAAACTGAAGCTTTCTTT.

The rearrangement links TRBV27 to TRBJ2-1; 7 bases match TRBD2. Germline lookup yields CDR1 MNHEY and CDR2 SMNVEV (reference sequence). The CDR3 spans 15 residues. J was trimmed by 4 bases and V by 2 bases; bases with no gene match: 5. CDR3 coding DNA: TGTGCCAGCAGTTTACGTGCTAGCGGATACAATGAGCAGTTCTTC. It translates to CASSLRASGYNEQFF.

Comments on this clone: Other DNA sequences from this sample encode an identical CDR3 as well. The rearrangement joins TRBV27 to TRBJ1-1; D perhaps matches TRBD1 (5 bases). The germline CDR1 and CDR2 sequences are MNHEY and SMNVEV (reference sequence). V shed 2 bases and J shed 4 bases, with 8 bases lying between them. CDR3 length: 13 residues. The CDR3 reads CASSLRGGTEAFF. The CDR3 region has the DNA TGTGCCAGCAGTTTACGTGGGGGCACTGAAGCTTTCTTT.

The CDR3 nucleotides read TGCGCCAGCCGTTTTTCCCCCGGGATAATAACTTCACCCCTCCACTTT. Amino acid sequence: CASRFSPGIITSPLHF. V and J are TRBV4-1 and TRBJ1-6; D call uncertain. The V gene's germline CDR1 is MGHRA and CDR2 YSYEKL. The ends were cut back, 8 bases at V and 9 bases at J, with 23 bases in the middle. The CDR3 is 16 residues long.

This chain joins TRBV4-1 and TRBJ2-3; 13 positions match TRBD2. This CDR3 comprises 19 residues. Trimming took 3 bases from V and 0 from J; bases not matched to a gene: 9. Per germline, CDR1 MGHRA and CDR2 YSYEKL. CDR3 in DNA: TGCGCCAGCAGCCACGAGGGACTAGCGGGGAGACCTAGCACAGATACGCAGTATTTT. Its translation: CASSHEGLAGRPSTDTQYF.

The rearrangement uses TRBV5-6 and TRBJ2-7; no definite D call. V gave up 3 bases and J gave up 3 bases, with 10 bases separating them. The length of the CDR3 is 13 residues. Per germline, CDR1 SGHDT and CDR2 YYEEEE. This CDR3 reads CASSWAAFYEQYF. CDR3 bases: TGTGCCAGCAGCTGGGCAGCGTTCTACGAGCAGTACTTC.

The rearrangement links TRBV19 to TRBJ2-7; D is perhaps TRBD2 (5 bases). Deletions cut 5 bases from V and 4 bases from J, with 18 bases between. Germline values: CDR1 LNHDA, CDR2 SQIVND (reference sequence). The CDR3 runs to 15 residues. CDR3 sequence: CASSSEVAWAYEQYF. For the CDR3, the DNA is TGTGCCAGTAGTTCGGAGGTTGCTTGGGCTTACGAGCAGTACTTC.

The rearrangement links TRBV4-1 to TRBJ1-3; D not certain. The CDR3 has 15 residues. The V and J ends lost 1 base and 3 bases respectively, with 10 bases between them. The germline V gene encodes CDR1 MGHRA and CDR2 YSYEKL. CDR3 in DNA: TGCGCCAGCAGCCAAGTTATTACTGGTGGAAACACCATATATTTT. Protein sequence: CASSQVITGGNTIYF.

Here the CDR3 reads CASTLPTGMNTEAFF. The CDR3, as DNA: TGTGCCAGCACCCTCCCCACAGGGATGAACACTGAAGCTTTCTTT. This chain links TRBV2 with TRBJ1-1; perhaps TRBD1 as D (6 bases). The V end lost 7 bases, the J end lost 0 bases, and 15 bases lay between the germline ends. Per germline, CDR1 SNHLY and CDR2 FYNNEI. There are 15 residues in the CDR3.

The chain has TRBV5-6 and TRBJ2-2, with D perhaps matching TRBD2 (7 bases). The CDR3 is 14 residues long. Germline CDR1 reads SGHDT; CDR2 reads YYEEEE. Trimming stripped 4 bases from V and 7 bases from J, with 14 bases between. The CDR3 is CASSGRGKHGELFF. In nucleotides, the CDR3 is TGTGCCAGCAGCGGGAGGGGGAAGCACGGGGAGCTGTTTTTT.

Here the CDR3 DNA reads TGTGCCAGCAGCTCCGTAGCGGGATCCTCCTACGAGCAGTACTTC. Translation gives CASSSVAGSSYEQYF. The gene calls are TRBV11-2 and TRBJ2-7; 8 positions match TRBD2. J lost 0 bases, V lost 4 bases, and 5 bases had no gene match. The CDR3 is 15 amino acids. CDR1 and CDR2 (germline): SGHAT, FQNNGV.

The J gene is TRBJ2-5, the V gene TRBV11-1, with D perhaps matching TRBD2 (5 bases). V was trimmed by 1 base and J by 5 bases, leaving 11 bases between them. Germline CDR1 and CDR2: SGHAT and FQDESV (reference sequence). This CDR3 has 14 amino acids. CDR3 DNA sequence: TGTGCCAGCAGCTTAGTATTGCGCGGGGAGACCCAGTACTTC. As protein: CASSLVLRGETQYF. Drawing the rest from reference TRBV11-1 and TRBJ2-5, the complete variable domain is EAEVAQSPRYKITEKSQAVAFWCDPISGHATLYWYRQILGQGPELLVQFQDESVVDDSQLPKDRFSAERLKGVDSTLKIQPAELGDSAMYLCASSLVLRGETQYFGPGTRLLVL.

The CDR3 spells CASSMRLGTTYNEQFF. The CDR3 DNA is TGTGCCAGTAGTATGCGTCTCGGGACTACCTACAATGAGCAGTTCTTC. The chain couples TRBV19 to TRBJ2-1; 7 bases agree with TRBD2. The V and J ends lost 3 bases and 2 bases, in that order; junction bases with no gene match: 7. Germline V lookup: CDR1 LNHDA, CDR2 SQIVND (reference sequence). The length of the CDR3 is 16 residues.

The rearrangement joins TRBV7-3 to TRBJ1-1; D is unclear. The germline gives CDR1 SGHTA, CDR2 FQGTGA. Trimming left V 5 bases short and J 2 bases short, with 15 bases between. This CDR3 spans 15 amino acids. CDR3 residues: CASSAGPRGNTEAFF. The CDR3 region has the DNA TGTGCCAGCAGCGCTGGGCCGCGAGGTAACACTGAAGCTTTCTTT.

This chain joins TRBV7-9 and TRBJ1-2, with D possibly TRBD1 on 5 matching bases. Trimming pared 5 bases from V and 5 bases from J, leaving 15 bases between. Germline-derived CDR1 and CDR2 are SEHNR and FQNEAQ (reference sequence). This CDR3 spans 14 amino acids. In nucleotides, the CDR3 is TGTGCCAGCAGCCCCCAGCGGGGACGATATGGCTACACCTTC. This translates into CASSPQRGRYGYTF.

The chain carries TRBV5-4 and TRBJ2-6, with D perhaps TRBD2 (6 bases). V lost 4 bases, J lost 1 base, and 12 bases lay in between. Germline CDR1 and CDR2: SGHNT and YYREEE (reference sequence). The CDR3 has 16 residues. CDR3 sequence: CASSKGGESGANVLTF. CDR3 bases: TGTGCCAGCAGCAAAGGAGGGGAGTCTGGGGCCAACGTCCTGACTTTC.

The chain uses TRBV9 and TRBJ2-3; 8 bases line up with TRBD1. The germline CDR1 and CDR2 sequences are SGDLS and YYNGEE. This CDR3 region has 15 residues. V was pared by 4 bases and J by 0 bases, with 4 bases of the junction left unmatched. CDR3 residues: CASSPYRGSTDTQYF. CDR3 DNA: TGTGCCAGCAGCCCATACAGGGGGAGCACAGATACGCAGTATTTT.

The J gene is TRBJ2-3, the V gene TRBV28; D is perhaps TRBD1 (5 bases). The CDR3 is 13 residues long. Germline CDR1 MDHEN, CDR2 SYDVKM. V lost 3 bases to trimming and J lost 5 bases, with 9 bases between them. The CDR3 here is CASSFAGRDTQYF. The DNA of the CDR3 is TGTGCCAGCAGTTTCGCAGGGCGAGATACGCAGTATTTT. The variable domain in full, completed from reference TRBV28 and TRBJ2-3, reads DVKVTQSSRYLVKRTGEKVFLECVQDMDHENMFWYRQDPGLGLRLIYFSYDVKMKEKGDIPEGYSVSREKKERFSLILESASTNQTSMYLCASSFAGRDTQYFGPGTRLTVL.

The gene calls are TRBV7-2 and TRBJ1-3, with 8 bases aligning to TRBD1. J lost 3 bases, V lost 2 bases, and 3 bases had no gene match. The CDR3 covers 15 residues. Per the germline V gene, CDR1 is SGHTA and CDR2 is FQGNSA. DNA of the CDR3: TGTGCCAGCAGCTTAATGGGACAGGATGGAAACACCATATATTTT. It specifies CASSLMGQDGNTIYF.

The CDR3 coding sequence is TGTGCCAGCAGTTACGTTAGCACTGAAGCTTTCTTT. This codes for CASSYVSTEAFF. This chain links TRBV6-5 with TRBJ1-1, with D unresolved. This CDR3 comprises 12 residues. CDR1 is MNHEY, CDR2 SVGAGI, per germline. V shed 2 bases and J shed 4 bases, with 5 bases lying between them.

This clone has only a few counts. This sequence joins TRBV11-2 and TRBJ2-7; tentative D call: TRBD1 (5 bases). This CDR3 is built from 16 residues. The V gene's germline CDR1 is SGHAT and CDR2 FQNNGV. Trimming stripped 0 bases from V and 6 bases from J, with 18 bases between. The CDR3 here is CASSLDPGPRQGEQYF. CDR3 coding DNA: TGTGCCAGCAGCTTAGATCCCGGTCCTAGGCAGGGCGAGCAGTACTTC.

The chain combines TRBV28 with TRBJ1-4; tentatively, D is TRBD1 (6 bases). The CDR3 totals 15 residues. Germline CDR1 and CDR2: MDHEN and SYDVKM. Trimming pared 2 bases from V and 7 bases from J, leaving 14 bases between. CDR3 sequence: CASSLQGGKGEKLFF. Written as DNA, the CDR3 is TGTGCCAGCAGTTTACAAGGGGGGAAGGGTGAAAAACTGTTTTTT. Using reference TRBV28 and TRBJ1-4 for the parts outside the CDR3, the full variable domain is DVKVTQSSRYLVKRTGEKVFLECVQDMDHENMFWYRQDPGLGLRLIYFSYDVKMKEKGDIPEGYSVSREKKERFSLILESASTNQTSMYLCASSLQGGKGEKLFFGSGTQLSVL.

The chain joins TRBV2 to TRBJ1-6, with D hard to call. From germline, CDR1 is SNHLY and CDR2 FYNNEI. The CDR3 is made up of 15 amino acids. With 4 bases removed from V and 5 bases from J, the gap between germline ends came to 12 bases. The CDR3 bases are TGTGCCAGCAGTGCCGTCACGGCGGATAATTCACCCCTCCACTTT. The encoded protein is CASSAVTADNSPLHF. The full variable domain, in which reference TRBV2 and TRBJ1-6 provide the parts outside the CDR3, is EPEVTQTPSHQVTQMGQEVILRCVPISNHLYFYWYRQILGQKVEFLVSFYNNEISEKSEIFDDQFSVERPDGSNFTLKIRSTKLEDSAMYFCASSAVTADNSPLHFGNGTRLTVT.

The gene calls are TRBV7-7 and TRBJ2-1, with D perhaps matching TRBD1 (5 bases). CDR3 length: 15 residues. Trimming took off 4 bases at V and 10 bases at J, with 20 bases between the two ends. CDR1 and CDR2 from the germline V gene are SSHAT and FNYEAQ (reference sequence). The CDR3 DNA reads as TGTGCCAGCAGCTACACCTTTGGGGCGGCGCAGGAGCAGTTCTTC. It codes for CASSYTFGAAQEQFF.

The CDR3 DNA sequence: TGTGCCAGCAGTGGGGACGAGCAGTACTTC. This translates into CASSGDEQYF. V is TRBV12-3 or TRBV12-4 and J is TRBJ2-7; no clear D. Trimming removed 5 bases at V and 5 bases at J, with 4 bases between. The CDR3 extends over 10 amino acids.